This T cell receptor beta chain emerged from a study of CD8 T cells in Susac syndrome. The germline V gene encodes CDR1 SGHRS and CDR2 YFSETQ. The CDR3 extends over 12 amino acids. Random hexamers were used to reverse transcribe about 0.5 to 1 ug of RNA. With immunoSEQ multiplex PCR, TCR beta CDR3 was amplified across 54 Vbeta and 13 Jbeta. MiXCR was run by TCRdb on the immunoSEQ multiplex PCR reads, yielding one entry per CDR3 protein. Of 200,000 or so distinct CDR3 sequences detected, nearly 95% appear once; the ten largest clones hold 0.093%. Concerning this clonotype: A junction end diverges from the germline sequence, so it may reflect a read error.

Sequencing of TCR beta was carried out in blood CD8+ and CD4+ T cells. TEMRA cells were enriched by FACS, and CD4+ and CD8+ T cells were negatively isolated. The V and J genes are TRBV5-1 and TRBJ2-1; a weak D match, TRBD2 (6 bases). This receptor was taken from a human donor with multiple sclerosis. The sample consisted of CD4+ T cells from PBMCs. CDR3 nucleotide sequence: TGCGCCAGCAGCTTGGTGCGGGGATCAAGAGAATTC. Residues: CASSLVRGSREF.